The T cell receptor (beta chain) described here comes from a study of CD8 T cells in ankylosing spondylitis. Study findings and constraints: Prior literature has documented some motif variants in synovial fluid and blood from reactive arthritis.

Quantitative 5'-RACE with molecular barcodes was used to make the TCR beta libraries. TCRdb re-called the 5' RACE reads through MiXCR, storing one row per CDR3 protein. The profile shows 200,000 or so distinct CDR3 sequences, 10% to 15% of them singletons. Only a few counts were recorded for this clonotype. Its antigen remains unknown. Germline loops: CDR1 SEHNR, CDR2 FQNEAQ (reference sequence). Losses at the gene ends were 5 bases for V and 8 bases for J; bases not matched to a gene: 8. The CDR3 consists of 14 residues. The V gene is TRBV7-9, the J gene TRBJ2-2; 7 bases map to TRBD1. Sequenced material: blood, either unsorted or a sorted T cell fraction (not recorded which). The receptor was isolated from a female donor with ankylosing spondylitis or in good health (not recorded which). The CDR3 region is CASSPEGQAGELFF. The CDR3 DNA follows: TGTGCCAGCAGCCCTGAAGGACAGGCTGGGGAGCTGTTTTTT.